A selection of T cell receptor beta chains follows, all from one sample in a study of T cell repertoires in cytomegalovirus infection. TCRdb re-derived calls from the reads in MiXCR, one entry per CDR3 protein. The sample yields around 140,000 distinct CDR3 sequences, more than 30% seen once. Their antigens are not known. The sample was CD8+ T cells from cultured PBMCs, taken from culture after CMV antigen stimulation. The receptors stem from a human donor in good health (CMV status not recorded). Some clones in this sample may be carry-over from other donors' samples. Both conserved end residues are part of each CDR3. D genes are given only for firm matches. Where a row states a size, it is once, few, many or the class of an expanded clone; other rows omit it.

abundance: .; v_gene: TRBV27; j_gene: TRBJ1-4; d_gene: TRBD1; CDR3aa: CASSRLQGAREKLFF; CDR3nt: TGTGCCAGCAGTCGATTACAGGGGGCGAGGGAAAAACTGTTTTTT
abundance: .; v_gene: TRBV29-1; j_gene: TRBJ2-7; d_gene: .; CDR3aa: CSVELDRAYEQYF; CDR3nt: TGCAGCGTCGAACTGGACAGAGCCTACGAGCAGTACTTC
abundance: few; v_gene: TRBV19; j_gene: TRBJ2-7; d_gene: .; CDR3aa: CASSMVGATSYEQYF; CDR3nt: TGTGCCAGTAGTATGGTGGGGGCCACTTCCTACGAGCAGTACTTC
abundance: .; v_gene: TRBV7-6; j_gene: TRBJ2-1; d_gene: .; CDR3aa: CASSLARRDEQFF; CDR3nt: TGTGCCAGCAGCTTAGCGAGGCGGGATGAGCAGTTCTTC
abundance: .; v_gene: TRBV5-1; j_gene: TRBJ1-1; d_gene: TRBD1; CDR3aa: CASSGETGRTEAFF; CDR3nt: TGCGCCAGCAGCGGCGAGACAGGGAGAACTGAAGCTTTCTTT
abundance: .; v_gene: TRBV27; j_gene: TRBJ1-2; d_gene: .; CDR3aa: CASSLSRGDTGGYTF; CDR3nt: TGTGCCAGCAGTTTATCAAGGGGCGACACGGGTGGCTACACCTTC
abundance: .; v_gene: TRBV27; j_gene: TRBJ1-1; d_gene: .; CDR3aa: CASRLDSLTEAFF; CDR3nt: TGTGCCAGCAGGCTGGACAGTTTGACTGAAGCTTTCTTT
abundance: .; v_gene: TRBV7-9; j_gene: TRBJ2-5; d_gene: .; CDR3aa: CASNPRDTQETQYF; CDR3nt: TGTGCCAGCAACCCCAGGGACACCCAAGAGACCCAGTACTTC
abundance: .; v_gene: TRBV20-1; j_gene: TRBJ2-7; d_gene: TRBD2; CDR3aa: CSARELAGGSYEQYF; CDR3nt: TGCAGTGCTAGAGAACTAGCGGGGGGCTCCTACGAGCAGTACTTC
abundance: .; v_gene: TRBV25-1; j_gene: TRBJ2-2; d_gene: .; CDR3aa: CAISGANTGELFF; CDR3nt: TGTGCCATAAGTGGAGCCAACACCGGGGAGCTGTTTTTT
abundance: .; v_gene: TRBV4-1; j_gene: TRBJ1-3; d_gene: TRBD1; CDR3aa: CASSVNTGGNGNTIYF; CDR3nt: TGCGCCAGCAGCGTGAACACAGGGGGAAATGGAAACACCATATATTTT
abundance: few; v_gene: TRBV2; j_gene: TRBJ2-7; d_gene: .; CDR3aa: CASSRAQGRDEQYF; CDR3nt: TGTGCCAGCTCTAGGGCACAGGGGAGGGACGAGCAGTACTTC
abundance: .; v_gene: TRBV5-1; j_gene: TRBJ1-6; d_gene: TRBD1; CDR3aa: CASSSTGGAYISPLHF; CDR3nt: TGCGCCAGCAGCTCGACAGGGGGCGCGTACATTTCACCCCTCCACTTT
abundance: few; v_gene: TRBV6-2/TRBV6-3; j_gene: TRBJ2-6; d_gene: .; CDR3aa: CASSYLEPRNNAWSGANVLTF; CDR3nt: TGTGCCAGCAGTTATTTAGAGCCGAGGAACAACGCATGGTCTGGGGCCAACGTCCTGACTTTC
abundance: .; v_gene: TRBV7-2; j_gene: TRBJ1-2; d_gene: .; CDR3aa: CASSLTSANYGYTF; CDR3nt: TGTGCCAGCAGCTTAACGTCTGCTAACTATGGCTACACCTTC
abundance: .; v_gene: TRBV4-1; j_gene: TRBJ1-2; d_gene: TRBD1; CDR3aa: CASSLIGTANDGYTF; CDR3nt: TGCGCCAGCAGCCTAATCGGGACAGCAAACGATGGCTACACCTTC
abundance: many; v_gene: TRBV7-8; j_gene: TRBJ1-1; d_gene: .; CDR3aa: CASSPAGRGATEAFF; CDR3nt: TGTGCCAGCAGCCCAGCGGGAAGGGGTGCGACTGAAGCTTTCTTT
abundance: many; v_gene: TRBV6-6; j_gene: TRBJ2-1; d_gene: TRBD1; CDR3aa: CASSFPTGESSYNEQFF; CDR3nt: TGTGCCAGCAGTTTTCCGACAGGGGAGAGCTCCTACAATGAGCAGTTCTTC
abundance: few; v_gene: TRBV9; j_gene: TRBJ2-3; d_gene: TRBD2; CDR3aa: CASSATSGSDTQYF; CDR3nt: TGTGCCAGCAGCGCAACTAGCGGTTCAGATACGCAGTATTTT
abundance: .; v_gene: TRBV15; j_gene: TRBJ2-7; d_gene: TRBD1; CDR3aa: CATSRDPGQGYEQYF; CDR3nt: TGTGCCACCAGCAGAGACCCGGGACAGGGCTACGAGCAGTACTTC
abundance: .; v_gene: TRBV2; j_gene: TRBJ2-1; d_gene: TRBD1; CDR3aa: CASRGTGRNEQFF; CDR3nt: TGTGCCAGCAGGGGGACAGGGCGGAATGAGCAGTTCTTC
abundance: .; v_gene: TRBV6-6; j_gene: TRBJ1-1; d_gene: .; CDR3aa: CASNVGPSNTEAFF; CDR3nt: TGTGCCAGCAACGTGGGACCTTCGAACACTGAAGCTTTCTTT
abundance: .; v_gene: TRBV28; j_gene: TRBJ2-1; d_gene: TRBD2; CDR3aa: CASSAYGGGRNEQFF; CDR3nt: TGTGCCAGCAGCGCTTATGGCGGGGGGCGAAATGAGCAGTTCTTC
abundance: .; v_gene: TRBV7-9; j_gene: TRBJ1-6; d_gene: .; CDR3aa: CASSRIQGNNSPLHF; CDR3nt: TGTGCCAGCAGCCGTATCCAGGGTAATAATTCACCCCTCCACTTT
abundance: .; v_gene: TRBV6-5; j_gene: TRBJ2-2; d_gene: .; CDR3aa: CASSYSIGGTGELFF; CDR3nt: TGTGCCAGCAGTTACTCGATCGGGGGCACCGGGGAGCTGTTTTTT
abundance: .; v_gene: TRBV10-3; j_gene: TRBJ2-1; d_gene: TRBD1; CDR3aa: CAISELGTGSYEQFF; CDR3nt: TGTGCCATCAGTGAGTTGGGGACAGGGTCGTATGAGCAGTTCTTC
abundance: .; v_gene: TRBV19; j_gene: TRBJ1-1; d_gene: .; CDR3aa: CASSIYGGTEAFF; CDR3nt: TGTGCCAGTAGTATTTATGGCGGCACTGAAGCTTTCTTT
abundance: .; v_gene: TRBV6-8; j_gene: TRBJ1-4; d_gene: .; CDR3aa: CASSDGGEKLFF; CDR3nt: TGTGCCAGCAGTGACGGCGGGGAAAAACTGTTTTTT
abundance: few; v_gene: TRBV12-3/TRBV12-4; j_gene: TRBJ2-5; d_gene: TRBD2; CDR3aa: CASTGGGQETQYF; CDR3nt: TGTGCCAGCACCGGGGGGGGTCAAGAGACCCAGTACTTC
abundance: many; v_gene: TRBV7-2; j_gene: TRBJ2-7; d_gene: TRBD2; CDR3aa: CASSSRLAGGSYEQYF; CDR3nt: TGTGCCAGCAGCTCCCGACTAGCGGGGGGTTCCTACGAGCAGTACTTC
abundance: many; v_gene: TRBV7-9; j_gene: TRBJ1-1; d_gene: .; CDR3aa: CASGYRHTEAFF; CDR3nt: TGTGCCAGCGGCTACCGGCACACTGAAGCTTTCTTT
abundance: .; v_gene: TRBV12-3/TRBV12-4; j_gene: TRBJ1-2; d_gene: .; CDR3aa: CASRTGDGYTF; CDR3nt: TGTGCCAGCAGGACGGGGGATGGCTACACCTTC
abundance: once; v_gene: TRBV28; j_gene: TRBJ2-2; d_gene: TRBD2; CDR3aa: CASSSQRGRDTGELFF; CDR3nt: TGTGCCAGCAGTTCCCAGCGGGGACGGGACACCGGGGAGCTGTTTTTT
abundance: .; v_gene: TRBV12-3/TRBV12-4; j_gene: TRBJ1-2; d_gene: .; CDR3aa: CASSNRAGRGYTF; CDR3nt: TGTGCCAGCAGCAACAGGGCGGGACGTGGCTACACCTTC
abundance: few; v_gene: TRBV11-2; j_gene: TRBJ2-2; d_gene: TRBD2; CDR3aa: CASSFPGLNTGELFF; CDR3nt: TGTGCCAGCAGCTTCCCGGGACTAAACACCGGGGAGCTGTTTTTT
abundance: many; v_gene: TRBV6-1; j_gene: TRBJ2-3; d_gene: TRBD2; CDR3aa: CASSGRTSGTSSTDTQYF; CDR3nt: TGTGCCAGCAGTGGCAGGACTAGCGGGACTTCTAGCACAGATACGCAGTATTTT
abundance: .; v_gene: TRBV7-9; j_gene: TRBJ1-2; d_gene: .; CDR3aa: CASLQGSSYGYTF; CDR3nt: TGTGCCAGCCTACAGGGATCTAGCTATGGCTACACCTTC
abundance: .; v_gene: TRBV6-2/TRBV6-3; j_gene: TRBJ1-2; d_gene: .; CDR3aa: CASRRLGADYGYTF; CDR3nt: TGTGCCAGCAGGAGATTGGGGGCGGACTATGGCTACACCTTC
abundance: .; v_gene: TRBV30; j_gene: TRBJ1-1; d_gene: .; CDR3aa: CAWKGPRVEAFF; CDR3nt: TGTGCCTGGAAGGGGCCGAGGGTTGAAGCTTTCTTT
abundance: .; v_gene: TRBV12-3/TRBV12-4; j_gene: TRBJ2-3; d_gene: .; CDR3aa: CASSLGLVPDTQYF; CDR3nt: TGTGCCAGCAGTTTAGGCCTTGTACCAGATACGCAGTATTTT
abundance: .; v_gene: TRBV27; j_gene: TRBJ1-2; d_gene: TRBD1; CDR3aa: CASSPGQGYLYGYTF; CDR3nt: TGTGCCAGCAGCCCGGGACAGGGCTACCTCTATGGCTACACCTTC
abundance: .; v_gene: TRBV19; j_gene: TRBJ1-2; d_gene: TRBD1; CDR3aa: CASKTGLNGYTF; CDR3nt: TGTGCCAGTAAGACAGGGCTAAATGGCTACACCTTC
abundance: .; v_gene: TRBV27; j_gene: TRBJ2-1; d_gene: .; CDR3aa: CASSFSRDNEQFF; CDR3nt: TGTGCCAGCAGTTTTTCCAGGGACAATGAGCAGTTCTTC
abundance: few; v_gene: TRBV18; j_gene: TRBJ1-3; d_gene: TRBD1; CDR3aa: CASSPVRQGEMGNTIYF; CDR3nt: TGTGCCAGCTCACCCGTTAGACAGGGCGAAATGGGAAACACCATATATTTT
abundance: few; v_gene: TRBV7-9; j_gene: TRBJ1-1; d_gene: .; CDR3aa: CASRHGGRGTEAFF; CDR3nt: TGTGCCAGCAGGCACGGAGGCAGGGGAACTGAAGCTTTCTTT
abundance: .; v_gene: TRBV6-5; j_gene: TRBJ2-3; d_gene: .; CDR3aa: CASTLGGGSTDTQYF; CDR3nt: TGTGCCAGCACCCTCGGTGGGGGTAGCACAGATACGCAGTATTTT
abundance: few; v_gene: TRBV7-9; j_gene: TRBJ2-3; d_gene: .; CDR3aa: CASSPREGAGTDTQYF; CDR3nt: TGTGCCAGCAGCCCCCGAGAAGGGGCGGGCACAGATACGCAGTATTTT
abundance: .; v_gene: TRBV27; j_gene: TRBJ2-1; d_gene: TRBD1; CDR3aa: CASSLTTGKSYNEQFF; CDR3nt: TGTGCCAGCAGTTTAACGACAGGGAAAAGCTACAATGAGCAGTTCTTC
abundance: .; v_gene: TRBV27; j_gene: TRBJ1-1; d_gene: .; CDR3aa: CASSPGWGADTEAFF; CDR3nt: TGTGCCAGCAGCCCCGGGTGGGGCGCGGACACTGAAGCTTTCTTT
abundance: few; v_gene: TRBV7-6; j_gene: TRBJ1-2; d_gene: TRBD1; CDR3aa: CASSLEKGQGLYGYTF; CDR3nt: TGTGCCAGCAGCTTAGAGAAGGGACAGGGCCTCTATGGCTACACCTTC
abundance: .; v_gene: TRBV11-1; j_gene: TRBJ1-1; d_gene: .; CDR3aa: CASSLGLLRGTEAFF; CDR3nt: TGTGCCAGCAGCTTAGGTCTCTTAAGAGGCACTGAAGCTTTCTTT
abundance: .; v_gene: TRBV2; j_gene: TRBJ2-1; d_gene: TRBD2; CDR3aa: CASRDPSGEGGYEQFF; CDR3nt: TGTGCCAGCAGGGATCCTAGCGGGGAAGGTGGCTATGAGCAGTTCTTC
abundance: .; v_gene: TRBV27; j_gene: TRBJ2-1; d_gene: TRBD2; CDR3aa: CASSSLGLAGGYNEQFF; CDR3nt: TGTGCCAGCAGTTCGTTAGGACTAGCGGGGGGGTACAATGAGCAGTTCTTC
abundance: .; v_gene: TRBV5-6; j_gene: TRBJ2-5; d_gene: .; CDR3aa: CASSSPLYQETQYF; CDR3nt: TGTGCCAGCAGCTCACCCCTGTACCAAGAGACCCAGTACTTC
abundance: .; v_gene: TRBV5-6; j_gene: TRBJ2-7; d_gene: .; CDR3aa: CASSTASYEQYF; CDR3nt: TGTGCCAGCAGCACCGCTAGCTACGAGCAGTACTTC